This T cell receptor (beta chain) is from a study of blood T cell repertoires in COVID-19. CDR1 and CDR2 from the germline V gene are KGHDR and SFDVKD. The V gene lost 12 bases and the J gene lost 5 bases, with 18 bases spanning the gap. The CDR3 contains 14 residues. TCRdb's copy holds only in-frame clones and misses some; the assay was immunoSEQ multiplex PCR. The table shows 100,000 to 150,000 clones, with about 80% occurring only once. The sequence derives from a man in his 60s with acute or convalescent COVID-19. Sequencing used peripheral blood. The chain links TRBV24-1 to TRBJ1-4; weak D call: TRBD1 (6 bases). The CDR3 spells CAPRSPGANEKLFF. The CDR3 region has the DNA TGTGCCCCCCGGTCCCCAGGGGCAAATGAAAAACTGTTTTTT.